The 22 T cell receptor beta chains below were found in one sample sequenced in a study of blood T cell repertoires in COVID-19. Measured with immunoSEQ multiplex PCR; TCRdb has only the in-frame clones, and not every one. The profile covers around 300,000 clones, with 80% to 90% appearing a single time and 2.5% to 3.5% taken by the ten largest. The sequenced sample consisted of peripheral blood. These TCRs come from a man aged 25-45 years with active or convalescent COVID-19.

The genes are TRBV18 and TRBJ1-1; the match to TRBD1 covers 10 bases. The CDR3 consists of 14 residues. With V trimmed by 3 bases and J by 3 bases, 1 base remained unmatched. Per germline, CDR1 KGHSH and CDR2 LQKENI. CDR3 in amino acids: CASSPDRGDTEAFF. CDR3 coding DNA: TGTGCCAGCTCACCGGACAGGGGGGACACTGAAGCTTTCTTT.

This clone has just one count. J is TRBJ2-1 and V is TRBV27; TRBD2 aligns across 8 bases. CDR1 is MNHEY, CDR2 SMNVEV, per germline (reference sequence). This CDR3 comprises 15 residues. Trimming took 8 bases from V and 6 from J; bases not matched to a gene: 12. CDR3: CASRRGRRGGNEQFF. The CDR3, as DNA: TGTGCCAGCCGTAGGGGCCGCCGGGGGGGCAATGAGCAGTTCTTC.

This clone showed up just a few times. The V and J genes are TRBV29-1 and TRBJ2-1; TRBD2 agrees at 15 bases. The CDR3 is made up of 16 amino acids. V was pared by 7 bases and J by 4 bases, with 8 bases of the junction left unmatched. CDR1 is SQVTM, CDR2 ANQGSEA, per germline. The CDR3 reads CSATGLAGGHYNEQFF. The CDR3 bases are TGCAGCGCCACGGGACTAGCGGGAGGTCATTACAATGAGCAGTTCTTC.

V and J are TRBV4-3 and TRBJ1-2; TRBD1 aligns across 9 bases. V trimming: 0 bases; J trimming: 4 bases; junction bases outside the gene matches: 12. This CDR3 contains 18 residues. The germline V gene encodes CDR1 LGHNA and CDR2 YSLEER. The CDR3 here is CASSQDIGTGRRGYGYTF. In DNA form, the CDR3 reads TGCGCCAGCAGCCAAGATATCGGGACAGGGCGAAGAGGCTATGGCTACACCTTC.

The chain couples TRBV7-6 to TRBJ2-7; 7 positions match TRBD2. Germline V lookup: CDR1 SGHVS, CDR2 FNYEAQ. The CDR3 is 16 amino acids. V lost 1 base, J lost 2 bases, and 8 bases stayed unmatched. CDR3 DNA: TGTGCCAGCAGCTTAGGTGGCAGCGGGACTACCTACGAGCAGTACTTC. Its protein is CASSLGGSGTTYEQYF.

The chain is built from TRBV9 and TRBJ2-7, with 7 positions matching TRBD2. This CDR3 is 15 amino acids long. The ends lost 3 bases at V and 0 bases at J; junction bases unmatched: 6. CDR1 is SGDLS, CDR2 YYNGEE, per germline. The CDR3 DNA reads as TGTGCCAGCAGCGAGGCTAGCGGTCTCTCCTACGAGCAGTACTTC. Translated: CASSEASGLSYEQYF.

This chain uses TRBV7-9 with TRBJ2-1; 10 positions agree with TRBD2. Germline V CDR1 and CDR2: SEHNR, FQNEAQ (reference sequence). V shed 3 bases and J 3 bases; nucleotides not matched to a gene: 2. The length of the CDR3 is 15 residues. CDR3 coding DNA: TGTGCCAGCAGCTTCGGGACTAGCGTCTACAATGAGCAGTTCTTC. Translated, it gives CASSFGTSVYNEQFF.

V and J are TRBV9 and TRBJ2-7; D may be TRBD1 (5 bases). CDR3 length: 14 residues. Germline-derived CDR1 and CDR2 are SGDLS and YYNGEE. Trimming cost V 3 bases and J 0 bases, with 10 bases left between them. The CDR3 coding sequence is TGTGCCAGCAGCGAGGGGCTGAGCTCCTACGAGCAGTACTTC. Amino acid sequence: CASSEGLSSYEQYF.

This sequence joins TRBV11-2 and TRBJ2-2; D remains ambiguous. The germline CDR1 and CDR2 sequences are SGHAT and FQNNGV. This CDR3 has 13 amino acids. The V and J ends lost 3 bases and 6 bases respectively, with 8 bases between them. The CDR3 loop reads CASSFSPPGELFF. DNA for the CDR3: TGTGCCAGCAGCTTCAGTCCCCCCGGGGAGCTGTTTTTT.

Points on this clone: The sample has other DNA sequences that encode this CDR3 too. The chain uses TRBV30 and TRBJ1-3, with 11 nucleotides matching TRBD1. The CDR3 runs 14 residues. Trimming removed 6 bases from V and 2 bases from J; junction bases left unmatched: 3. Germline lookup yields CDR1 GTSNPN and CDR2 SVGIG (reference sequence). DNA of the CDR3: TGTGCCTGCCCGGGACAGGGGGCTGGAAACACCATATATTTT. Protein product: CACPGQGAGNTIYF.

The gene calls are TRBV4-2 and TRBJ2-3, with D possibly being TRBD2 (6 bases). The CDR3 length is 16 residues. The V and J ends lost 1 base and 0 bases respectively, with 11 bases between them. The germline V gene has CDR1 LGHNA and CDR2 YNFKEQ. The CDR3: CASSQVSGASTDTQYF. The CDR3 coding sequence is TGTGCCAGCAGCCAAGTTAGCGGTGCTAGCACAGATACGCAGTATTTT.

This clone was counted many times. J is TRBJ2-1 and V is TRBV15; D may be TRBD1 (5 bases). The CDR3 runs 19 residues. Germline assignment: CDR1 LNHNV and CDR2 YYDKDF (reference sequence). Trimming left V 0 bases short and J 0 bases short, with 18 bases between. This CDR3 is CATSRDNILRGSSYNEQFF. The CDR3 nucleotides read TGTGCCACCAGCAGAGATAACATCCTAAGGGGAAGCTCCTACAATGAGCAGTTCTTC.

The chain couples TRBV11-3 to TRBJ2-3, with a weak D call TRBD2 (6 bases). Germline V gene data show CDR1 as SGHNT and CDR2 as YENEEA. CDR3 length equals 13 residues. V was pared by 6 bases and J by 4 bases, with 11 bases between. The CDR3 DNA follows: TGTGCCAGCAGTCGGGGGTTGGCAGATACGCAGTATTTT. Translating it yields CASSRGLADTQYF.

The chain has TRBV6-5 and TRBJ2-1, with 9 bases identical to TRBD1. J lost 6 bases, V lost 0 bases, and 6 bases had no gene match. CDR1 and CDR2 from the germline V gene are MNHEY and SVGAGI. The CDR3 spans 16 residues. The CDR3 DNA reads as TGTGCCAGCAGTTACTCAGGGACAGGGAGCGGCAATGAGCAGTTCTTC. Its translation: CASSYSGTGSGNEQFF.

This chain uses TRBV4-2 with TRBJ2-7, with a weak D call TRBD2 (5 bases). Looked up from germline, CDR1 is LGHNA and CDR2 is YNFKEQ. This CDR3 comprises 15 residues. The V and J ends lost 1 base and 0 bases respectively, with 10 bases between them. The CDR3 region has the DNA TGTGCCAGCAGCCAAGTCCGGGGTAGCTCCTACGAGCAGTACTTC. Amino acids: CASSQVRGSSYEQYF.

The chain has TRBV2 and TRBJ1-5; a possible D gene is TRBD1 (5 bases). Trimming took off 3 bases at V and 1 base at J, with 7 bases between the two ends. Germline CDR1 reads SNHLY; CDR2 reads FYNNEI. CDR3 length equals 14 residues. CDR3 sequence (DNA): TGTGCCAGCAGTGACAGGGTAAGCAATCAGCCCCAGCATTTT. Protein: CASSDRVSNQPQHF.

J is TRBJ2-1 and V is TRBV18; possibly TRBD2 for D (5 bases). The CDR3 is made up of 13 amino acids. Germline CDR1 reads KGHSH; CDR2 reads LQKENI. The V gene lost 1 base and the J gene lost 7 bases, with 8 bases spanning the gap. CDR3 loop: CASSPQGVNEQFF. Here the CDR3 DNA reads TGTGCCAGCTCACCACAGGGAGTTAATGAGCAGTTCTTC.

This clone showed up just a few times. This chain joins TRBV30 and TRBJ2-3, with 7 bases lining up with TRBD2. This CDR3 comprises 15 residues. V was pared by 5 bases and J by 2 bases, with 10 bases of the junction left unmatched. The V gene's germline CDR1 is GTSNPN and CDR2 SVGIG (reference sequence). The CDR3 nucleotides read TGTGCCTGGGGGGAGGGACCGGCTTTCACAGATACGCAGTATTTT. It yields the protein CAWGEGPAFTDTQYF. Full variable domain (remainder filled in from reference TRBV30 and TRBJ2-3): SQTIHQWPATLVQPVGSPLSLECTVEGTSNPNLYWYRQAAGRGLQLLFYSVGIGQISSEVPQNLSASRPQDRQFILSSKKLLLSDSGFYLCAWGEGPAFTDTQYFGPGTRLTVL.

CDR3 in amino acids: CASMTGTGGTEAFF. CDR3 nucleotides: TGCGCCAGCATGACCGGGACAGGGGGAACCGAAGCTTTCTTT. The chain carries TRBV5-1 and TRBJ1-1, with TRBD1 matching over 11 bases. The V segment lost 6 bases and the J segment 8 bases; nucleotides outside the gene matches: 9. CDR3 size: 14 residues. Per the germline V gene, CDR1 is SGHRS and CDR2 is YFSETQ.

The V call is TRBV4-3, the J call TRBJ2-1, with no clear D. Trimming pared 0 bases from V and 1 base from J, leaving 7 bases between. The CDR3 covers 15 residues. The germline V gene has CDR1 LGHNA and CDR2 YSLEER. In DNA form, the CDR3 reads TGCGCCAGCAGCCAAGAACTAAGGTCCTACAATGAGCAGTTCTTC. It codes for CASSQELRSYNEQFF.

The CDR3 DNA reads as TGTGCCAGCAGCTACGACAGGGCCTACAATGAGCAGTTCTTC. Its protein product is CASSYDRAYNEQFF. The chain has TRBV11-2 and TRBJ2-1, with 7 bases that match TRBD1. This CDR3 region has 14 residues. J was trimmed by 2 bases and V by 4 bases; bases with no gene match: 2. Germline V CDR1 and CDR2: SGHAT, FQNNGV.

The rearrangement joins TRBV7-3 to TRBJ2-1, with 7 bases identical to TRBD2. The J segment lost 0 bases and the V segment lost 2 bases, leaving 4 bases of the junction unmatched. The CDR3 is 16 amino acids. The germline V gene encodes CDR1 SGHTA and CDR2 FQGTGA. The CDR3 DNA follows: TGTGCCAGCAGCTTACAAGCGGGGAGCTCCTACAATGAGCAGTTCTTC. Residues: CASSLQAGSSYNEQFF. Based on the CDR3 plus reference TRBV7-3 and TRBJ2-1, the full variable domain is GAGVSQTPSNKVTEKGKYVELRCDPISGHTALYWYRQSLGQGPEFLIYFQGTGAADDSGLPNDRFFAVRPEGSVSTLKIQRTERGDSAVYLCASSLQAGSSYNEQFFGPGTRLTVL.